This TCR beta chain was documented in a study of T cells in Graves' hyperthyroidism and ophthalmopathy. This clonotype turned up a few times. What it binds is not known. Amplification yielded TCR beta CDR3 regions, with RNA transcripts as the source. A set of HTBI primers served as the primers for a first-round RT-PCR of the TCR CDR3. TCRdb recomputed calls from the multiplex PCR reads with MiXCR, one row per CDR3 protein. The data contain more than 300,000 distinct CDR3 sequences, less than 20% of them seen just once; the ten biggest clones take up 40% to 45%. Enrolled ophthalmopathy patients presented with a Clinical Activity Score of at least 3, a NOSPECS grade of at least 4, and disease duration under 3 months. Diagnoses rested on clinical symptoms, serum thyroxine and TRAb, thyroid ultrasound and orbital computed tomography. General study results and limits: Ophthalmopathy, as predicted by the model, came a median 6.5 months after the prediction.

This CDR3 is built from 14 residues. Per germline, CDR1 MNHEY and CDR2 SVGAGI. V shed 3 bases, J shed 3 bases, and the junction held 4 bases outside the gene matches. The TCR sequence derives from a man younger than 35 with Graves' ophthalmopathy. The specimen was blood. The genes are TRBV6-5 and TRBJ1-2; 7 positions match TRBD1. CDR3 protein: CASSYPGTDYGYTF. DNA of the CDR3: TGTGCCAGCAGTTATCCGGGGACAGACTATGGCTACACCTTC.